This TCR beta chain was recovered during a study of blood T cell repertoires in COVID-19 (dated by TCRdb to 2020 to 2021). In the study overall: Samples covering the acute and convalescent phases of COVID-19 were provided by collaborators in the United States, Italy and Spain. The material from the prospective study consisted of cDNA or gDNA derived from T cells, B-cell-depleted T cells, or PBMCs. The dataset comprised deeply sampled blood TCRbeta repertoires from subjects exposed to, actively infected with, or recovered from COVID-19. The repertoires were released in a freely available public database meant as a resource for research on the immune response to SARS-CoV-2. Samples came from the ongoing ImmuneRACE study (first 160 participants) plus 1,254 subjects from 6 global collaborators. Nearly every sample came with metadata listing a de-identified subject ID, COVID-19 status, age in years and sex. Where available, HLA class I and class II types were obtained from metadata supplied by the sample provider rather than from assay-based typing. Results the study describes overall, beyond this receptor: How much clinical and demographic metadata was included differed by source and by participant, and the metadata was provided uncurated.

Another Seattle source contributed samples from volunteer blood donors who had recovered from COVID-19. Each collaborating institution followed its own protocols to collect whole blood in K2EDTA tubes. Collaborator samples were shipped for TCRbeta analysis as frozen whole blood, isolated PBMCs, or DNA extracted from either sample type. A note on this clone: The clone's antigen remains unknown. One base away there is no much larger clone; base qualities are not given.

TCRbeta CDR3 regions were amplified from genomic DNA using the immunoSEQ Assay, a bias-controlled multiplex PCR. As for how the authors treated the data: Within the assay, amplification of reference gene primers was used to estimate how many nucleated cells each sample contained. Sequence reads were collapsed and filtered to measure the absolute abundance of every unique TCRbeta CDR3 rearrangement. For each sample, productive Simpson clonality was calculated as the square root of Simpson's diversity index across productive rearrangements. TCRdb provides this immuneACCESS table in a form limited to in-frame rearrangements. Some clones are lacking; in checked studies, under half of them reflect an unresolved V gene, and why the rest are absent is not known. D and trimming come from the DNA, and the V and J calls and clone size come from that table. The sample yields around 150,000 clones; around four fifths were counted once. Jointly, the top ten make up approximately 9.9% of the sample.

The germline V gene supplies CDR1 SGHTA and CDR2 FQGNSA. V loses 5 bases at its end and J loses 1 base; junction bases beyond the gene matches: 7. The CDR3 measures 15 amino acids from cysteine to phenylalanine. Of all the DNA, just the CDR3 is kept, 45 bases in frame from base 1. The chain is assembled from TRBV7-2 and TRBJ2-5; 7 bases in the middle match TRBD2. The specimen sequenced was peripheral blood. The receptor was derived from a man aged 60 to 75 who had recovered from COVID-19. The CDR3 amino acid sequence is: CASSTGTTIQETQYF. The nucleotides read TGTGCCAGCAGCACCGGGACTACCATCCAAGAGACCCAGTACTTC.